This T cell receptor beta chain appears in the sequencing data of a study of cytomegalovirus exposure and HLA in healthy donors. After removal of 5 bases from V and 1 base from J, the junction contained 18 bases not matched to a gene. Germline CDR1 is SGHVS and CDR2 is FQNEAQ. The CDR3 runs 20 residues. This clone was counted once. The PCR was carried out with 60 Vbeta primers and 13 Jbeta primers. Generated by immunoSEQ multiplex PCR, the TCRdb table keeps only in-frame clones and is missing some. The table lists roughly 160,000 clones, approximately 78% of them singletons. J is TRBJ2-3 and V is TRBV7-8; 10 nucleotides agree with TRBD2. The sequence was obtained from a male donor in good health and CMV-seronegative. The source material was PBMCs. The CDR3 region is CASSPYLRTSSGGGTDTQYF. CDR3 nucleotide sequence: TGTGCCAGCAGCCCCTACTTGCGGACTTCTAGCGGGGGAGGCACAGATACGCAGTATTTT.